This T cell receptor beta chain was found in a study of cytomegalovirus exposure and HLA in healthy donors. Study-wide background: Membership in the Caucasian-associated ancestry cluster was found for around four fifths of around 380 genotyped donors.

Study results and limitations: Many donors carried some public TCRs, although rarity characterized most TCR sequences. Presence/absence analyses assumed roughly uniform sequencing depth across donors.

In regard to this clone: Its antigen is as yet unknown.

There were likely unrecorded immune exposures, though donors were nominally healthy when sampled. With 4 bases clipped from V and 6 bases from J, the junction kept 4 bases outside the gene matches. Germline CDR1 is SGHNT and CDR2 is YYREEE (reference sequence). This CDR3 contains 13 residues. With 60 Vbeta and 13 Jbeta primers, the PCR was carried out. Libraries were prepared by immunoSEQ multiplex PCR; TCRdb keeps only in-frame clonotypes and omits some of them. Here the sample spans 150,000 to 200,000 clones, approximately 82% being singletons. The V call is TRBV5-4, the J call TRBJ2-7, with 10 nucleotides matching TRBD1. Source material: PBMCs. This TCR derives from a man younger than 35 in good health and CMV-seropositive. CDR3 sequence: CASSRQGAVEQYF. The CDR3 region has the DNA TGTGCCAGCAGCCGACAGGGGGCGGTCGAGCAGTACTTC.